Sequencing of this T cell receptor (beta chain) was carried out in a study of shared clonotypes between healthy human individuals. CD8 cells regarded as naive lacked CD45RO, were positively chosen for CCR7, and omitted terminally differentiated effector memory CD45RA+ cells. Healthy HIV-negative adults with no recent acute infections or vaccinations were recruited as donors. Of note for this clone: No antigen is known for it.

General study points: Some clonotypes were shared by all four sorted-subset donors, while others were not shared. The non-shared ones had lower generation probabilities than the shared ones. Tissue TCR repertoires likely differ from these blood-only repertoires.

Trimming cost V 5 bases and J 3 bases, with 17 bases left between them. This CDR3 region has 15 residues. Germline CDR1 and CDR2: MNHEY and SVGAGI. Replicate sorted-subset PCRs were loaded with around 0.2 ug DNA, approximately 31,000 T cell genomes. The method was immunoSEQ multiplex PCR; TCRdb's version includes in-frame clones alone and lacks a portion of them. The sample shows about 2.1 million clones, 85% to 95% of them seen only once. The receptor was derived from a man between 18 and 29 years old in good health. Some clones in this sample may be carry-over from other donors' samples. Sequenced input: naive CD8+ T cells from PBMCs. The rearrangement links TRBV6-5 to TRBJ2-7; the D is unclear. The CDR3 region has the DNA TGTGCCAGCAGTCCGAGAACCGGGCCCCTCTACGAGCAGTACTTC. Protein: CASSPRTGPLYEQYF.